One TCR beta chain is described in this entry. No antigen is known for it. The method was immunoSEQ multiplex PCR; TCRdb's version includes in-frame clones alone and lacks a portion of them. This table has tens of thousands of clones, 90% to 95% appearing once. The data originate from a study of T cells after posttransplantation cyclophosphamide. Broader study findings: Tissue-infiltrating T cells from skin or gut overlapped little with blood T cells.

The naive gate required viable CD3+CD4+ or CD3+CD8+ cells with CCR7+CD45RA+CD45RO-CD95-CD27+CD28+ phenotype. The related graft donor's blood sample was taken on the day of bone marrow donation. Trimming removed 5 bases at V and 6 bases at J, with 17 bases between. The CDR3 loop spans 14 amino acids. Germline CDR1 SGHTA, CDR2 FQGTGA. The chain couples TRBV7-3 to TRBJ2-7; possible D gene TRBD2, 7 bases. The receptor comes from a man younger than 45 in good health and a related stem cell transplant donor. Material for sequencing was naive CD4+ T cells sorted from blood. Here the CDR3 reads CASSANREGSEQYF. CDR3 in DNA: TGTGCCAGCAGCGCAAACAGGGAGGGAAGCGAGCAGTACTTC.